Following are 26 T cell receptor beta chains from one sample sequenced in a study of a mutant IDH1 vaccine in newly diagnosed glioma. Clones were sequenced by immunoSEQ multiplex PCR, and TCRdb holds only the in-frame ones, with some missing. The data hold 60,000 or so clones, with approximately 81% observed a single time. As for time point: week 35, safety follow-up. Vaccinated patients received 300 ug of mutant IDH1 20-mer peptide per dose, with topical imiquimod. For these TCRs, the target antigens are not known. This sample comprised PBMCs, obtained from a glioma patient whose treatment included an IDH1 peptide vaccine. The origin of the receptors is a man aged 25 to 40 with glioma.

This clone was seen a few times. V gene TRBV10-3 combines with J gene TRBJ1-4; D call uncertain. Germline V lookup: CDR1 ENHRY, CDR2 SYGVKD. V shed 6 bases and J shed 5 bases, with 10 bases lying between them. This CDR3 comprises 13 residues. The CDR3 is CAISSNPNEKLFF. DNA of the CDR3: TGTGCCATCAGCAGCAACCCAAATGAAAAACTGTTTTTT.

The rearrangement joins TRBV27 to TRBJ2-5; D ambiguous. Germline CDR1 is MNHEY and CDR2 is SMNVEV (reference sequence). V lost 2 bases and J lost 9, with 16 bases in between. This CDR3 has 14 residues. The DNA of the CDR3 is TGTGCCAGCAGTTTAAGGATTCGACTTGTGCCCCAGTACTTC. Its translation is CASSLRIRLVPQYF.

The V call is TRBV7-2, the J call TRBJ1-2; perhaps TRBD1 as D (6 bases). Trimming removed 5 bases at V and 8 bases at J, with 15 bases between. The CDR3 sequence is 13 residues long. The germline CDR1 and CDR2 sequences are SGHTA and FQGNSA. CDR3 bases: TGTGCCAGCAGCCCTTGGACGGGGGGCGGCTACACCTTC. It codes for CASSPWTGGGYTF.

The CDR3 region is CASSMVPPDLLNQPQHF. The CDR3 nucleotides are TGTGCCAGTAGTATGGTCCCCCCGGACCTCTTGAATCAGCCCCAGCATTTT. The chain recombines TRBV19 with TRBJ1-5; D remains ambiguous. Trimming shortened V by 3 bases and J by 4 bases, and 19 bases separated the two germline ends. Germline V gene data show CDR1 as LNHDA and CDR2 as SQIVND (reference sequence). This CDR3 has 17 residues.

This chain joins TRBV19 and TRBJ1-5; D unresolved. Germline loops: CDR1 LNHDA, CDR2 SQIVND (reference sequence). The V gene lost 4 bases and the J gene lost 0 bases, with 16 bases spanning the gap. The CDR3 consists of 17 residues. For the CDR3, the DNA is TGTGCCAGTAGTACCCAGCATTTACAGTATAGCAATCAGCCCCAGCATTTT. This translates into CASSTQHLQYSNQPQHF.

The chain is built from TRBV6-5 and TRBJ2-5; 10 bases align to TRBD2. Per germline, CDR1 MNHEY and CDR2 SVGAGI. CDR3 length equals 14 residues. Germline trimming cut 4 bases from V and 10 bases from J; bases unmatched to any gene: 9. The CDR3 sequence is CASSSGLATPLQYF. The CDR3 nucleotides read TGTGCCAGCAGTTCGGGACTAGCGACCCCCCTCCAGTACTTC.

J is TRBJ2-3 and V is TRBV18, with 10 bases identical to TRBD1. The germline CDR1 and CDR2 sequences are KGHSH and LQKENI. This CDR3 contains 16 residues. The V and J ends lost 6 bases and 4 bases, in that order; junction bases with no gene match: 10. CDR3 region: CASSSLGQGTADTQYF. The CDR3 nucleotides are TGTGCCAGCTCCTCTTTGGGACAGGGGACTGCAGATACGCAGTATTTT.

This chain joins TRBV10-1 and TRBJ2-7; maybe TRBD2 (5 bases). V shed 8 bases and J shed 6 bases, with 23 bases lying between them. This CDR3 is 15 amino acids long. CDR1 is WNHNN and CDR2 is SYGVQD in the germline V gene (reference sequence). The CDR3 loop is CASSREGFEDSEQYF. For the CDR3, the DNA is TGCGCCAGCTCACGGGAAGGGTTTGAAGATAGCGAGCAGTACTTC.

J is TRBJ2-3 and V is TRBV5-1; tentatively, D is TRBD2 (5 bases). The CDR3 contains 13 residues. The V gene lost 7 bases and the J gene lost 2 bases, with 11 bases spanning the gap. The germline gives CDR1 SGHRS, CDR2 YFSETQ. CDR3 in DNA: TGCGCCAGCGCGGCTGGACTCACAGATACGCAGTATTTT. Its translation: CASAAGLTDTQYF.

The rearrangement joins TRBV28 to TRBJ2-7; tentative D call: TRBD1 (6 bases). The CDR3 totals 12 residues. V lost 6 bases, J lost 5 bases, and 11 bases lay in between. Germline V gives CDR1 MDHEN, CDR2 SYDVKM. Here the CDR3 DNA reads TGTGCCAGCAGCCTTGGGACAAACGAGCAGTACTTC. Residues: CASSLGTNEQYF.

V gene TRBV28 combines with J gene TRBJ1-5, with D perhaps TRBD1 (6 bases). Germline V gene data show CDR1 as MDHEN and CDR2 as SYDVKM. The CDR3 length is 16 residues. The V end was cut by 1 base, the J end by 5 bases, with 15 bases between. In DNA, the CDR3 is TGTGCCAGCAGTTTATCCGGGACACCCAAATATCAGCCCCAGCATTTT. Its translation is CASSLSGTPKYQPQHF.

The table lists this clone with a count of one. This rearrangement joins TRBV5-6 to TRBJ1-6, with 9 bases matching TRBD1. CDR3 size: 15 residues. CDR1 and CDR2 from the germline V gene are SGHDT and YYEEEE. V was pared by 4 bases and J by 14 bases, with 13 bases of the junction left unmatched. For the CDR3, the DNA is TGTGCCAGCAGCGACCGGGACAGGGTGTTGTCCACCCTCCACTTT. This sequence encodes CASSDRDRVLSTLHF.

The chain employs TRBV19 and TRBJ2-7; D ambiguous. Trimming pared 1 base from V and 6 bases from J, leaving 4 bases between. This CDR3 region has 11 residues. In germline, CDR1 is LNHDA, CDR2 SQIVND (reference sequence). The CDR3 here is CASSIGPEQYF. CDR3 in DNA: TGTGCCAGTAGTATAGGACCCGAGCAGTACTTC.

The V call is TRBV28, the J call TRBJ2-7, with TRBD1 identical over 7 bases. Trimming took 5 bases from V and 4 from J; bases not matched to a gene: 8. CDR1 and CDR2 (germline): MDHEN, SYDVKM. This CDR3 spans 14 amino acids. CDR3 sequence (DNA): TGTGCCAGCAGTACAAAGACAGGGATTTACGAGCAGTACTTC. Its protein product is CASSTKTGIYEQYF.

The rearrangement joins TRBV5-1 to TRBJ2-7; D might be TRBD2 (5 bases). CDR1 is SGHRS and CDR2 is YFSETQ in the germline V gene. CDR3 size: 15 residues. V was pared by 1 base and J by 9 bases, with 20 bases between. The CDR3 bases are TGCGCCAGCAGCTTGCGGGCGGCTTCCGCGGGTGTGCAGTACTTC. This sequence encodes CASSLRAASAGVQYF.

The chain couples TRBV5-1 to TRBJ1-6; D unclear. Trimming pared 4 bases from V and 11 bases from J, leaving 10 bases between. The germline CDR1 and CDR2 sequences are SGHRS and YFSETQ. This CDR3 region has 12 residues. The CDR3 coding sequence is TGCGCCAGCAGCCCAGACTGGGCACCCCTCCACTTT. It is translated as CASSPDWAPLHF.

This rearrangement joins TRBV19 to TRBJ1-1; TRBD1 aligns across 10 bases. With V trimmed by 5 bases and J by 4 bases, 10 bases remained unmatched. The CDR3 is 16 residues long. The germline gives CDR1 LNHDA, CDR2 SQIVND (reference sequence). CDR3 loop: CASSFGTGVPSTEAFF. The CDR3 DNA reads TGTGCCAGTAGTTTCGGGACAGGGGTACCAAGCACTGAAGCTTTCTTT.

This clone came up a few times. CDR3 sequence: CASSDVGSSYEQYF. For the CDR3, the DNA is TGTGCCAGCAGCGACGTAGGGTCCTCCTACGAGCAGTACTTC. The chain couples TRBV5-6 to TRBJ2-7; D remains ambiguous. With 4 bases removed from V and 0 bases from J, the gap between germline ends came to 11 bases. Looked up from germline, CDR1 is SGHDT and CDR2 is YYEEEE. The CDR3 covers 14 residues. The variable domain in full, with the rest retrieved from reference TRBV5-6 and TRBJ2-7, is DAGVTQSPTHLIKTRGQQVTLRCSPKSGHDTVSWYQQALGQGPQFIFQYYEEEERQRGNFPDRFSGHQFPNYSSELNVNALLLGDSALYLCASSDVGSSYEQYFGPGTRLTVT.

V and J are TRBV18 and TRBJ1-2, with no clear D. The CDR3 runs 15 residues. Trimming stripped 0 bases from V and 4 bases from J, with 12 bases between. CDR1 KGHSH and CDR2 LQKENI come from the germline V gene. CDR3 sequence reads: CASSPPFEGPYGYTF. CDR3 DNA sequence: TGTGCCAGCTCACCACCGTTTGAGGGCCCCTATGGCTACACCTTC.

This clone was counted only a few times. Distinct nucleotide sequences in the sample also encode this CDR3. V gene TRBV6-5 combines with J gene TRBJ1-1; D remains ambiguous. The CDR3 is 13 amino acids. V lost 0 bases, J lost 8 bases, and 10 bases lay in between. The germline V gene encodes CDR1 MNHEY and CDR2 SVGAGI. The CDR3 nucleotides are TGTGCCAGCAGTTACTCCGGCCGAACAGAAGCTTTCTTT. Encoded protein: CASSYSGRTEAFF.

The chain uses TRBV27 and TRBJ2-2; the D gene is possibly TRBD2 (6 bases). Germline lookup yields CDR1 MNHEY and CDR2 SMNVEV (reference sequence). V lost 4 bases to trimming and J lost 5 bases, with 11 bases between them. The CDR3 sequence is 14 residues long. For the CDR3, the DNA is TGTGCCAGCAGTTGGGACTTCGGGACCGGGGAGCTGTTTTTT. The encoded protein is CASSWDFGTGELFF.

The chain joins TRBV18 to TRBJ2-6; D is undetermined. V gave up 6 bases and J gave up 0 bases, with 18 bases separating them. Germline values: CDR1 KGHSH, CDR2 LQKENI. This CDR3 region has 18 residues. The CDR3 DNA reads TGTGCCAGCTCCACTAATTGGGCCACTGCCTCTGGGGCCAACGTCCTGACTTTC. Translating gives CASSTNWATASGANVLTF.

This clone was found a few times. CDR3 in DNA: TGTGCCAGCCGCCAGGGGGACAATCAGCCCCAGCATTTT. It codes for CASRQGDNQPQHF. The V gene is TRBV2, the J gene TRBJ1-5; 7 nucleotides agree with TRBD1. CDR1 and CDR2 (germline): SNHLY, FYNNEI. The V and J ends lost 8 bases and 3 bases, in that order; junction bases with no gene match: 4. The CDR3 loop spans 13 amino acids.

The J gene is TRBJ2-7, the V gene TRBV2; 7 bases match TRBD1. Germline V CDR1 and CDR2: SNHLY, FYNNEI. The CDR3 contains 15 residues. Trimming cost V 4 bases and J 6 bases; bases outside gene matches: 12. CDR3 region: CASSVQGFRNGEQYF. CDR3 bases: TGTGCCAGCAGTGTACAGGGGTTCCGTAATGGCGAGCAGTACTTC.

The rearrangement uses TRBV10-1 and TRBJ2-1; 13 nucleotides match TRBD2. The length of the CDR3 is 16 residues. V lost 4 bases to trimming and J lost 9 bases; unmatched junction nucleotides: 9. Germline CDR1 is WNHNN and CDR2 is SYGVQD (reference sequence). The CDR3 loop reads CASSGMTSGGHGEQFF. The CDR3 nucleotides read TGCGCCAGCAGTGGAATGACTAGCGGGGGGCACGGTGAGCAGTTCTTC.

The rearrangement uses TRBV7-9 and TRBJ1-1; maybe TRBD1 (5 bases). Germline V gives CDR1 SEHNR, CDR2 FQNEAQ (reference sequence). The CDR3 runs 15 residues. The germline V and J ends were trimmed by 1 base and 3 bases, with 12 bases remaining between them. In nucleotides, the CDR3 is TGTGCCAGCAGCTTAGAGTCGGTGGGGCACACTGAAGCTTTCTTT. Its protein product is CASSLESVGHTEAFF.